A selection of T cell receptor beta chains follows, all from one sample in a study of shared clonotypes between healthy human individuals. Data came from immunoSEQ multiplex PCR; TCRdb stores just in-frame clones and leaves some out. The table includes over 150,000 clones, approximately 62% detected once. The material sequenced was memory CD4+ T cells sorted from blood. Receptor source: a man aged 25-45 years in good health. CDR3s include the opening cysteine and the closing phenylalanine or tryptophan. D genes are given only for firm matches. Only part of the rows carry a size: once, few, many, or a class if the clone is expanded.

- TRBJ1-5 TRBV18 once TGTGCCAGCTCACCAACCGCTACGTCCGGCAATCAGCCCCAGCATTTT CASSPTATSGNQPQHF
- TRBJ2-3 TRBV5-1 - TGCGCCAGCAGCTTAGCAGATACGCAGTATTTT CASSLADTQYF
- TRBJ1-2 TRBV7-9 few TGTGCCAGCAGCTTGTCGTCCAGGGAAGGCGGCTACACCTTC CASSLSSREGGYTF
- TRBJ2-5 TRBV15 - TGTGCCACCAGCAGAGATACAGCGGGCGGGGAGACCCAGTACTTC CATSRDTAGGETQYF
- TRBJ2-5 TRBV6-4 - TGTGCCAGCAGTGACCGGGACAGGGTACGCCTGGGCCTAGCGGGAGTGCGAGAGACCCAGTACTTC CASSDRDRVRLGLAGVRETQYF
- TRBJ2-7 TRBV5-6 - TGTGCCAGCAGCTTGCGACAGAAATACGAGCAGTACTTC CASSLRQKYEQYF
TRBD2 TRBJ2-3 TRBV27 few TGTGCCAGCAGTTCGACGCGGGGGACAGATACGCAGTATTTT CASSSTRGTDTQYF
- TRBJ1-1 TRBV6-5 - TGTGCCAGCAGTTGGATCAAGAACACTGAAGCTTTCTTT CASSWIKNTEAFF
TRBD2 TRBJ2-1 TRBV28 - TGTGCCAGCAGTTTGTTCTTGACGGGAGGCTCCTACAATGAGCAGTTCTTC CASSLFLTGGSYNEQFF
- TRBJ2-3 TRBV5-1 - TGCGCCAGCAGCTTGGCCGGGGGTGGTGATACGCAGTATTTT CASSLAGGGDTQYF
- TRBJ1-1 TRBV10-1 few TGCGCCAGCAGACCCTCAGGGACCGACACTGAAGCTTTCTTT CASRPSGTDTEAFF
- TRBJ2-7 TRBV15 - TGTGCCACCAGCAGGGGACTGAGCTACGAGCAGTACTTC CATSRGLSYEQYF
- TRBJ2-7 TRBV11-3 - TGTGCCAGCAGCTCCTCAGGGTGGTTTTCCTACGAGCAGTACTTC CASSSSGWFSYEQYF
TRBD2 TRBJ2-1 TRBV28 - TGTGCCAGCAGAGCATGGACAGTCGGACTAGCGGGAGAGGGGGATGAGCAGTTCTTC CASRAWTVGLAGEGDEQFF
- TRBJ2-5 TRBV5-1 - TGCGCCAGCAGCTTGCGTCAAGAGACCCAGTACTTC CASSLRQETQYF
- TRBJ2-3 TRBV7-9 few TGTGCCAGCAGCTTAGGGTCTTTACCCACAGATACGCAGTATTTT CASSLGSLPTDTQYF
TRBD1 TRBJ1-2 TRBV7-6 few TGTGCCAGCAGCTTAAGTTCGGGACAGGGCTATGGCTACACCTTC CASSLSSGQGYGYTF
- TRBJ2-3 TRBV2 once TGTGCCAGCCTCAGGGGGGGGACTGCAGATACGCAGTATTTT CASLRGGTADTQYF
- TRBJ2-5 TRBV5-4 - TGTGCCAGCAGCTTGGACAGGGCGACCCAGTACTTC CASSLDRATQYF
- TRBJ2-2 TRBV9 - TGTGCCAGCAGCATTGGAGGGACTTGGAACACCGGGGAGCTGTTTTTT CASSIGGTWNTGELFF
- TRBJ2-1 TRBV25-1 - TGTGCCAGCAGTGACCCTGGACCCCATGAGCAGTTCTTC CASSDPGPHEQFF
- TRBJ2-7 TRBV7-9 - TGTGCCAGCAGCTTAGTGGTTGCCATCTCCTACGAGCAGTACTTC CASSLVVAISYEQYF
TRBD1 TRBJ2-7 TRBV29-1 - TGCAGCGTTGGTGACAGGGGGTACGAGCAGTACTTC CSVGDRGYEQYF
- TRBJ2-1 TRBV2 - TGTGCCAGCAGTGACTACCTCAGCCCGTTCTTC CASSDYLSPFF
TRBD2 TRBJ2-7 TRBV18 few TGTGCCAGCTCACGAAGCGGGAGTTCCTACGAGCAGTACTTC CASSRSGSSYEQYF
TRBD1 TRBJ2-7 TRBV28 - TGTGCCAGCAGTTTATGGACAGGGGTCGAGCAGTACTTC CASSLWTGVEQYF
- TRBJ2-7 TRBV11-2 few TGTGCCAGCAGCTTGGCATCGCACTCCTACGAGCAGTACTTC CASSLASHSYEQYF
- TRBJ1-5 TRBV7-8 - TGTGCCAGCCGGAATGGCAATCAGCCCCAGCATTTT CASRNGNQPQHF
TRBD2 TRBJ2-1 TRBV6-4 once TGTGCCAGCAGTTTAGCGGGAGGGCCCTATGAGCAGTTCTTC CASSLAGGPYEQFF
TRBD2 TRBJ2-6 TRBV28 - TGTGCCAGCCACGGGGGGGACGTCCTGACTTTC CASHGGDVLTF
- TRBJ2-3 TRBV6-5 once TGTGCCAGCAGTTACTCGGCCCGGGTGGATACGCAGTATTTT CASSYSARVDTQYF
TRBD1 TRBJ2-2 TRBV18 few TGTGCCAGCTCATCGGGACAGGGCGGCACCGGGGAGCTGTTTTTT CASSSGQGGTGELFF
TRBD2 TRBJ2-2 TRBV5-4 once TGTGCCAGCAGCGGGGTGGGGACTAGCGGGACCGGGGAGCTGTTTTTT CASSGVGTSGTGELFF
TRBD1 TRBJ1-2 TRBV27 - TGTGCCAGCAGTTCCATTTACAGGGGGCTGAAGTATGGCTACACCTTC CASSSIYRGLKYGYTF
- TRBJ2-7 TRBV7-9 - TGTGCCAGCAGCTTAGTGGGCCAAGTAGGCGAGCAGTACTTC CASSLVGQVGEQYF
- TRBJ2-7 TRBV28 once TGTGCCAGTAGACAGGTCTCAATCTACGAGCAGTACTTC CASRQVSIYEQYF
- TRBJ2-5 TRBV5-1 - TGCGCCAGCACCTTCTCCGGGACCCCACAAGAGACCCAGTACTTC CASTFSGTPQETQYF